This T cell receptor (beta chain) was observed in a study of blood T cell repertoires in COVID-19. V dropped 1 base and J dropped 14 bases, with 17 bases sitting between them. From germline, CDR1 is LGHDT and CDR2 YNNKEL (reference sequence). The CDR3 totals 13 residues. Clones were read by immunoSEQ multiplex PCR, and TCRdb kept only the in-frame ones, dropping some. The sample consists of about 230,000 clones, roughly 84% of them appearing once. The TCR was taken from a woman between 50 and 59 years old with acute or convalescent COVID-19. The chain couples TRBV3-1 (or the pseudogene TRBV3-2) to TRBJ1-2; D gene uncertain. The sequencing sample was made of peripheral blood. The CDR3 DNA reads as TGTGCCAGCAGCCAAGGAACAGCATGGGGAGGAACCTTC. Translating it yields CASSQGTAWGGTF.